This T cell receptor beta chain is drawn from a study of T cells in Graves' hyperthyroidism and ophthalmopathy (dated by TCRdb to 2018 to 2020). Study-wide context: TCR V-J signatures able to tell the groups apart were searched for in a discovery cohort of 95 or so patients, of whom around 43 had Graves' ophthalmopathy and around 56 had stable Graves' hyperthyroidism. For training and testing, the 100 or so patients in the discovery cohort were randomly divided in a 7:3 ratio. An independent validation cohort of fewer than 20 hyperthyroidism patients and approximately 15 patients who later progressed to ophthalmopathy tested prospective prediction of ophthalmopathy. Following sampling, methimazole starting at 30 mg daily was given to hyperthyroidism patients, and high-dose intravenous methylprednisolone was given to ophthalmopathy patients. The paper describes TCR Vbeta CDR3 sequencing of about 140 peripheral blood samples, made up of 43 ophthalmopathy patients, 70 to 75 hyperthyroidism patients and approximately 17 progressor patients. In about six Graves' hyperthyroidism patients, the study also compared T-cell repertoires from thyroid tissue with T-cell repertoires from blood. Results and caveats for the whole study, not just this receptor: Ophthalmopathy was separated from stable hyperthyroidism by a 13 V-J signature model, with 85% to 90% sensitivity and about 81% specificity obtained in cross-validation and 80%/75% obtained in testing. In validation, progression to ophthalmopathy was predicted by the model with nearly 71% sensitivity and about 72% specificity, a median of approximately 6.5 months before onset. Most expanded thyroid clonotypes (frequency above 0.001) were also detected in blood, a finding suggesting that blood repertoires may reflect thyroid immune responses. No statistical method was used to fix the sample size in advance, and group allocation was not hidden from the investigators.

The germline V gene (reference sequence) gives CDR1 as SEHNR and CDR2 as FQNEAQ. V loses 4 bases at its end and J loses 7 bases; junction bases beyond the gene matches: 4. The CDR3 contains 14 residues, cysteine and phenylalanine counted. Only CDR3 DNA remains: 42 bases, in frame from the first base. The TCR beta CDR3 regions were amplified from RNA transcripts. A first-round RT-PCR of the TCR CDR3 used the HTBI primer set with the Qiagen OneStep RT-PCR kit. A second multiplex PCR round built the libraries, followed by size selection and purification. The libraries were sequenced on an Illumina HiSeq2000 using paired-end 100 bp reads. On the authors' methods: SOAPnuke was used to process the raw data, removing reads that contained adapters or uncalled bases, had a mean Phred below 15, or lacked an exact match to the constant primer or identifier. High-quality paired reads were merged using COPE v1.2.5, and each unique nucleotide sequence was defined as a clonotype. MiTCR v1.1 was used to align the clonotypes against IMGT TRBV, TRBD and TRBJ reference segments. The analysis included only V-J combinations with a frequency above 0.0001, which together covered roughly 99% of the repertoires. A TCS score was defined as the ratio between F50 (clonal expansion) and ExV (chaos), using BLOSUM62-based TCRdist between CDR3 peptides within each V-J. Welch's t-statistics and random forest reduced 450 to 600 V-J features to 10 to 15, which were used in a naive Bayes classifier (R e1071). Thyroid-blood repertoire similarity was quantified with the Morisita-Horn index. TCRdb took the public reads, trimmed them with fastp at Q25, ran MiXCR for clone calling and kept in-frame beta chains. CDR3 protein duplicates are merged, each entry listing the most common genes and DNA. TCRdb's processing, not the authors' own work, is the source of the V and J calls. Recorded for this sample are 550,000 to 700,000 distinct CDR3 sequences; under 60% of them occurred a single time. Of the sample, about 20% is held by the ten largest clones.

Any patient with an uncontrolled infection, another autoimmune disease, pregnancy or lactation was excluded. Diagnoses relied on clinical symptoms, serum thyroxine and TRAb, thyroid ultrasound and orbital computed tomography. Trizol reagent was used to extract total RNA, and RNA quality was then checked on an Agilent 2100 Bioanalyzer. Points on this clonotype: Its binding antigen is unknown. No much larger clonotype is one base removed from it; base qualities were not supplied.

The clonotype comes from an adult woman with Graves' disease, either hyperthyroidism or ophthalmopathy (not recorded which). The sample was peripheral blood or thyroid tissue (not recorded which). The chain couples TRBV7-9 to TRBJ1-2, with 12 middle bases fitting TRBD1. The bases read TGTGCCAGCAGCTGGGGACAGGGGGCAGTTGGCTACACCTTC. Protein translation: CASSWGQGAVGYTF.